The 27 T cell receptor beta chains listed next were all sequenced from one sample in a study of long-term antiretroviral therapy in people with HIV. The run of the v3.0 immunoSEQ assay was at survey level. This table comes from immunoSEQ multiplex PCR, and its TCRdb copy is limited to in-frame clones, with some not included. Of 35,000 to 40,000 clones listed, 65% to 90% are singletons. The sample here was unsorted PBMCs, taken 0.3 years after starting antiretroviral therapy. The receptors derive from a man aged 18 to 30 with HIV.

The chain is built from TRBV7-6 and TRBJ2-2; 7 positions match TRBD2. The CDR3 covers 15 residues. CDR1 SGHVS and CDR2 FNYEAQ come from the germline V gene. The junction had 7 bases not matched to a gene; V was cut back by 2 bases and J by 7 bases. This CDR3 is CASSLSGRADGELFF. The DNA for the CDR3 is TGTGCCAGCAGCTTAAGTGGGAGGGCCGACGGGGAGCTGTTTTTT.

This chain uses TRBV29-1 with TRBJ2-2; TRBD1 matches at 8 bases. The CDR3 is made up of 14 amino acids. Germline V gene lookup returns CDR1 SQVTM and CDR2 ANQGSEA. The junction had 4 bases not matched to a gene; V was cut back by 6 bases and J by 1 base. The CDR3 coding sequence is TGCAGCGTCCAAGGACAGGGGAACACCGGGGAGCTGTTTTTT. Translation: CSVQGQGNTGELFF.

CDR3 amino acids: CASSAAGQGITEAFF. The DNA of the CDR3 is TGTGCCAGTAGTGCCGCGGGACAGGGCATAACTGAAGCTTTCTTT. The chain employs TRBV19 and TRBJ1-1, with 9 bases that match TRBD1. The CDR3 length is 15 residues. In germline, CDR1 is LNHDA, CDR2 SQIVND (reference sequence). The V gene end was trimmed by 5 bases and the J gene end by 5 bases; junction bases not matched to a gene: 9.

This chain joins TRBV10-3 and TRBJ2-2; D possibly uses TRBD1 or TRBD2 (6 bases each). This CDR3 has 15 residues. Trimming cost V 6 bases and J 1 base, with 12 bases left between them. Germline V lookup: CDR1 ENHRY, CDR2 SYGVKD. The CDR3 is CAIRGGGVNTGELFF. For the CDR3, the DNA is TGTGCCATCAGGGGGGGCGGGGTGAACACCGGGGAGCTGTTTTTT.

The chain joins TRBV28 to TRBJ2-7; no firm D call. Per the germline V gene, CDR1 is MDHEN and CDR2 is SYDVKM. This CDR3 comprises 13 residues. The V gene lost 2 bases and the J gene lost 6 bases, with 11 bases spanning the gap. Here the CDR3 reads CASSLMQVPEQYF. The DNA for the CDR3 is TGTGCCAGCAGTTTAATGCAGGTCCCCGAGCAGTACTTC.

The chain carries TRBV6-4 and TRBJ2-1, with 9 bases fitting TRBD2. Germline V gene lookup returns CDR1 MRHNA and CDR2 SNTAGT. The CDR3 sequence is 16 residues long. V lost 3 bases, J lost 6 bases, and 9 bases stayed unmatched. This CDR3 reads CASSEEAGGPGNEQFF. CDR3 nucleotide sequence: TGTGCCAGCAGTGAAGAGGCGGGAGGGCCAGGCAATGAGCAGTTCTTC.

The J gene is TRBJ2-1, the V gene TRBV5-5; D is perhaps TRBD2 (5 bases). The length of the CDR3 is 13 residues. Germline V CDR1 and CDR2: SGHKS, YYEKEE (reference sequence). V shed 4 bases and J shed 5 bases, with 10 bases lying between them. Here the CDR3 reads CASSPDGNNEQFF. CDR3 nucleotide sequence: TGTGCCAGCAGCCCGGACGGGAACAATGAGCAGTTCTTC.

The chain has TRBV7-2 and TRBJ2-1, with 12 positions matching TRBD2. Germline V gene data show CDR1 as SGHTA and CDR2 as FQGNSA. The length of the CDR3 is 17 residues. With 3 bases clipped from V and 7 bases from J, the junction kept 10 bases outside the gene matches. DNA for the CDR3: TGTGCCAGCAGCTTCACCCCCCTAGCGGGGGGGCTTAATGAGCAGTTCTTC. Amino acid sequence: CASSFTPLAGGLNEQFF.

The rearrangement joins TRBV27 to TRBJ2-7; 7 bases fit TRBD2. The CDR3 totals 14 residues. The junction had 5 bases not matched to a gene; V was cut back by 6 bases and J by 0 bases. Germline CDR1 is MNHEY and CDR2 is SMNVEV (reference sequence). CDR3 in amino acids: CASRAWEGSYEQYF. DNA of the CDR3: TGTGCCAGCAGGGCGTGGGAGGGCTCCTACGAGCAGTACTTC.

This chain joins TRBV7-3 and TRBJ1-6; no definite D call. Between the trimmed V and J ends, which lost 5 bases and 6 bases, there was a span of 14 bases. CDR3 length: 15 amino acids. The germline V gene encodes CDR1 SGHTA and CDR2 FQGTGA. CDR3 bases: TGTGCCAGCAGCCCCCCCGGACGGACTAATTCACCCCTCCACTTT. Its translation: CASSPPGRTNSPLHF.

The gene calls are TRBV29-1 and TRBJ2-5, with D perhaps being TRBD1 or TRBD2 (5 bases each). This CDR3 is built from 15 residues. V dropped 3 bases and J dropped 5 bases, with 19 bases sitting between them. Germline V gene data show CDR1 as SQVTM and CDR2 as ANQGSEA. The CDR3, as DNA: TGCAGCGTTGAGATCGAGGCGTCCTGGGGGGAGACCCAGTACTTC. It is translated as CSVEIEASWGETQYF.

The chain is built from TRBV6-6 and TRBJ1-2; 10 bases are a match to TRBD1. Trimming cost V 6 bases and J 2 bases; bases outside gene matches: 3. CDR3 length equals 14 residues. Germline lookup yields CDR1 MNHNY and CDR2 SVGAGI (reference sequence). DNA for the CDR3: TGTGCCAGCAGCAGACAGGGGGCGAACTATGGCTACACCTTC. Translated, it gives CASSRQGANYGYTF.

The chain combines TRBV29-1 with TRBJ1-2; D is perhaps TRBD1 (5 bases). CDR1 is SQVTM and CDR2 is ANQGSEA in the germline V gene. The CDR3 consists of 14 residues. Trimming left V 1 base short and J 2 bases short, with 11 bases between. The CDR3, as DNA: TGCAGCGTTGAAGGGACGGACAAAAACTATGGCTACACCTTC. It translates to CSVEGTDKNYGYTF.

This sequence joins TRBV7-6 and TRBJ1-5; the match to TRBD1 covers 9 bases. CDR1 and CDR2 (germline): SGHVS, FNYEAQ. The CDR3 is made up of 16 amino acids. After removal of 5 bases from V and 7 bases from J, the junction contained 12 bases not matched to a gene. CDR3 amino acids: CASSHTDGTGNQPQHF. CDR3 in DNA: TGTGCCAGCAGCCATACAGATGGGACAGGGAACCAGCCCCAGCATTTT.

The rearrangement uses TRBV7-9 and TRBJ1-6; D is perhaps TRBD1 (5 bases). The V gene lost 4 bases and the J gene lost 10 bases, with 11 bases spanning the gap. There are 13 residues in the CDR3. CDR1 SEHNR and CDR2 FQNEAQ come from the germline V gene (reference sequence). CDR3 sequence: CASSSLDTSPLHF. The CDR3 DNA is TGTGCCAGCAGCTCATTGGACACCTCACCCCTCCACTTT.

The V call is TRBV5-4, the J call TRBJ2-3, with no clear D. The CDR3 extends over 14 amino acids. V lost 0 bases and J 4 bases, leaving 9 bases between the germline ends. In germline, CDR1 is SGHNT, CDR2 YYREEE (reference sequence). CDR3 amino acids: CASSLEGYPDTQYF. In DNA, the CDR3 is TGTGCCAGCAGCTTGGAGGGATACCCAGATACGCAGTATTTT.

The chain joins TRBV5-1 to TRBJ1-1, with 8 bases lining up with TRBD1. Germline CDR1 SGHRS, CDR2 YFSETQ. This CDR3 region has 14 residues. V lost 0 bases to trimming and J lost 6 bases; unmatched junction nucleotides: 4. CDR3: CASSLEGQGSEAFF. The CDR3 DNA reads TGCGCCAGCAGCTTGGAAGGACAGGGCTCTGAAGCTTTCTTT.

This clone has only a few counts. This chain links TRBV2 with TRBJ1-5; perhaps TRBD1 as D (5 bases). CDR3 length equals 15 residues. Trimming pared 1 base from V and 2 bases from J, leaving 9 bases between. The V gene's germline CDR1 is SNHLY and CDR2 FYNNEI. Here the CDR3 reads CASSEEGARNQPQHF. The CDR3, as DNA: TGTGCCAGCAGTGAAGAAGGGGCACGCAATCAGCCCCAGCATTTT. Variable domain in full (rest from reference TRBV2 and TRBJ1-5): EPEVTQTPSHQVTQMGQEVILRCVPISNHLYFYWYRQILGQKVEFLVSFYNNEISEKSEIFDDQFSVERPDGSNFTLKIRSTKLEDSAMYFCASSEEGARNQPQHFGDGTRLSIL.

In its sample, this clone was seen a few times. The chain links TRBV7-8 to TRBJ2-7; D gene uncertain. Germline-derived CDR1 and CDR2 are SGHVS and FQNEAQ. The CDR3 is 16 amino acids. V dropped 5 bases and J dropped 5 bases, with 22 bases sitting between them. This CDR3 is CASSTRTGPRRHEQYF. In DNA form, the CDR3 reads TGTGCCAGCAGCACACGCACCGGGCCCCGTCGGCACGAGCAGTACTTC.

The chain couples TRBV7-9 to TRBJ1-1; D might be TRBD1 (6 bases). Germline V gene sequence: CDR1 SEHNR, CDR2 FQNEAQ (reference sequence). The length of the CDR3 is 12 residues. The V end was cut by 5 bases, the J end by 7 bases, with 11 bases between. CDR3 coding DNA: TGTGCCAGCAGCGCAGGGGCAGTTGAAGCTTTCTTT. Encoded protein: CASSAGAVEAFF.

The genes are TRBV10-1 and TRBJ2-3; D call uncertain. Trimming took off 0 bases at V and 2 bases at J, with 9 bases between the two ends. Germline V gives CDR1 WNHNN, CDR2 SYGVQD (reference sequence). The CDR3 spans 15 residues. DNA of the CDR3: TGCGCCAGCAGTGAGTCTCAGCACCTCACAGATACGCAGTATTTT. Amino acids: CASSESQHLTDTQYF.

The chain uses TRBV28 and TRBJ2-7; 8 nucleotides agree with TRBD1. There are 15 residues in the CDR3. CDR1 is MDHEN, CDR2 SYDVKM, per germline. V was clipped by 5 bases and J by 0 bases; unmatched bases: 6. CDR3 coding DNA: TGTGCCAGCAGTCTGACAGGGGCCCTCTCCTACGAGCAGTACTTC. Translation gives CASSLTGALSYEQYF.

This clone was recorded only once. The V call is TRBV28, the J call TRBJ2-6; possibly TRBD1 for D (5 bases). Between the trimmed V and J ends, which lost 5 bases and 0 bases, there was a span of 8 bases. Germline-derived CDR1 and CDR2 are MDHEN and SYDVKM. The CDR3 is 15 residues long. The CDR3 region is CASSQGSSGANVLTF. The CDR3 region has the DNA TGTGCCAGCAGTCAGGGCAGCTCTGGGGCCAACGTCCTGACTTTC.

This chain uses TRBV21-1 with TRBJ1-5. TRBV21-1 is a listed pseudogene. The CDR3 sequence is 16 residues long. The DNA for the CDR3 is TGTGCCAGCAGCAAAGAAGGCAGGCTGGGGAATCAGCCCCAGCATTTT. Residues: CASSKEGRLGNQPQHF.

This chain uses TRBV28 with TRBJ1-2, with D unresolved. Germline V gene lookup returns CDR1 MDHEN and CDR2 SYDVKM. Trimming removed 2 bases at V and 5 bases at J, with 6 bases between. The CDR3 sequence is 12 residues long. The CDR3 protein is CASSLARYGYTF. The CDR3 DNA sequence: TGTGCCAGCAGTTTAGCCAGGTATGGCTACACCTTC.

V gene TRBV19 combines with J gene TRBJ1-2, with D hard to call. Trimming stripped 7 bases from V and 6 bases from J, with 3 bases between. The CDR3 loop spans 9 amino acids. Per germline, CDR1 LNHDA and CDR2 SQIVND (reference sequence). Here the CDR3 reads CASKNGYTF. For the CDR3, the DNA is TGTGCCAGTAAGAATGGCTACACCTTC.

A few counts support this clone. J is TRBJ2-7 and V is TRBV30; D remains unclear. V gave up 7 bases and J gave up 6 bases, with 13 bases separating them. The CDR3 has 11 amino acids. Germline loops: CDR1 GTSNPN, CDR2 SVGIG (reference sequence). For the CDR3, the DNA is TGTGCCTCAAATGGGTTGGGCGAGCAGTACTTC. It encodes CASNGLGEQYF.